This TCR beta chain was documented in a study of blood T cell repertoires in COVID-19. About the study: Specimens from acute and convalescent COVID-19 originated in the United States, Italy and Spain. T cells, B-cell-depleted T cells, or PBMCs provided the cDNA or gDNA that served as material.

The CDR3 sequence is 15 residues long. V lost 6 bases and J lost 1; bases outside the gene matches: 9. Per germline, CDR1 MNHEY and CDR2 SMNVEV (reference sequence). The table came from immunoSEQ multiplex PCR; TCRdb's copy has only in-frame clones and leaves some out. The table lists about 97,000 clones, approximately 87% of them singletons. Sequencing was carried out using peripheral blood. The TCR sequence derives from a human donor in a cohort sampled during active COVID-19. The chain uses TRBV27 and TRBJ2-7; TRBD1 matches 7 bases. The CDR3 DNA is TGTGCCAGCAGGCCGACAGGGTGGGTTTCCTACGAGCAGTACTTC. Residues: CASRPTGWVSYEQYF.